The sequence of this T cell receptor (beta chain) was determined in a study of cytomegalovirus exposure and HLA in healthy donors. A multiplex PCR was run with 60 Vbeta primers and 13 Jbeta primers. The data were produced by immunoSEQ multiplex PCR, yet TCRdb's version contains in-frame clones alone and is incomplete. There are tens of thousands of clones in the sample; roughly 81% occur only once, and 1.9% lies in the top ten. This CDR3 has 14 amino acids. Trimming removed 4 bases from V and 7 bases from J; junction bases left unmatched: 6. Details on this clone: The antigen remains undetermined.

Broader study findings: In vitro checks showed that a few CMV-associated chains really do target CMV antigens.

Sequencing used PBMCs. The source is a woman in her 30s in good health and CMV-seronegative. The chain carries TRBV5-3 and TRBJ1-5; 9 nucleotides agree with TRBD1. TRBV5-3 is an ORF; its function is uncertain. CDR3 sequence (DNA): TGTGCCAGAAGCCAGGACAGGGGAGGGCAGCCCCAGCATTTT. This translates into CARSQDRGGQPQHF.